These 28 T cell receptor beta chains were all obtained from the same sample, sequenced in a study of T cells after somatic rescue of genetic block. Data came from immunoSEQ multiplex PCR; TCRdb stores just in-frame clones and leaves some out. The data show about 15,000 clones, about three quarters seen once. Input material: peripheral blood mononuclear cells (PBMCs). The receptors were sampled from a man in his late teens or twenties.

The chain combines TRBV7-2 with TRBJ2-3; tentative D call: TRBD1 (5 bases). This CDR3 has 16 amino acids. With 6 bases removed from V and 2 bases from J, the gap between germline ends came to 18 bases. Germline V gene sequence: CDR1 SGHTA, CDR2 FQGNSA. The CDR3 nucleotides are TGTGCCAGCAGATCTAGGGGTGGGGCGACCACAGATACGCAGTATTTT. This codes for CASRSRGGATTDTQYF.

The chain has TRBV6-5 and TRBJ1-6; 7 positions match TRBD1. CDR3 length: 14 residues. Germline-derived CDR1 and CDR2 are MNHEY and SVGAGI. With 2 bases clipped from V and 7 bases from J, the junction kept 2 bases outside the gene matches. The DNA of the CDR3 is TGTGCCAGCAGTTACGTCAGGGGGAATTCACCCCTCCACTTT. Residues: CASSYVRGNSPLHF.

J is TRBJ1-5 and V is TRBV19; D call uncertain. This CDR3 has 14 residues. From germline, CDR1 is LNHDA and CDR2 SQIVND (reference sequence). V was shortened by 6 bases and J by 1 base, with 10 bases between the two germline ends. This CDR3 is CASRQPVSNQPQHF. For the CDR3, the DNA is TGTGCCAGTAGACAGCCGGTAAGCAATCAGCCCCAGCATTTT.

The genes are TRBV28 and TRBJ1-6; no firm D call. V lost 2 bases and J lost 4, with 6 bases in between. The CDR3 contains 14 residues. Germline assignment: CDR1 MDHEN and CDR2 SYDVKM. CDR3 amino acids: CASSLPVYNSPLHF. The CDR3 DNA is TGTGCCAGCAGTTTACCAGTTTATAATTCACCCCTCCACTTT.

CDR3 loop: CSVILAGGADTQYF. CDR3 DNA sequence: TGCAGCGTTATACTAGCGGGGGGGGCAGATACGCAGTATTTT. The chain links TRBV29-1 to TRBJ2-3; 13 bases match TRBD2. This CDR3 is 14 amino acids long. V was pared by 5 bases and J by 4 bases, with 3 bases of the junction left unmatched. Germline assignment: CDR1 SQVTM and CDR2 ANQGSEA.

Within the sample, this clone is large. The chain links TRBV9 to TRBJ2-1; 8 positions agree with TRBD2. Germline CDR1 is SGDLS and CDR2 is YYNGEE. V trimming: 3 bases; J trimming: 0 bases; junction bases outside the gene matches: 8. The CDR3 consists of 17 residues. CDR3 sequence: CASSASAGGLSYNEQFF. For the CDR3, the DNA is TGTGCCAGCAGCGCGTCGGCGGGGGGCCTCTCCTACAATGAGCAGTTCTTC.

V usage is TRBV19 and J usage is TRBJ1-1; D perhaps matches TRBD1 (6 bases). Germline V gives CDR1 LNHDA, CDR2 SQIVND (reference sequence). V lost 7 bases, J lost 1 base, and 13 bases lay in between. CDR3 length equals 14 residues. The CDR3 protein is CASTRGGQNTEAFF. In DNA form, the CDR3 reads TGTGCCAGTACCCGGGGGGGCCAGAACACTGAAGCTTTCTTT.

The table lists this clone with a few counts. The V call is TRBV27, the J call TRBJ2-5; the D call may be TRBD1 or TRBD2 (7 bases each). The CDR3 runs to 14 residues. The V and J ends lost 3 bases and 5 bases respectively, with 13 bases between them. Germline V gives CDR1 MNHEY, CDR2 SMNVEV (reference sequence). The CDR3 DNA is TGTGCCAGCAGTTTTTCGCAGGGGGGGGAGACCCAGTACTTC. Amino acid sequence: CASSFSQGGETQYF.

The genes are TRBV5-1 and TRBJ1-2; D uncertain. Looked up from germline, CDR1 is SGHRS and CDR2 is YFSETQ. CDR3 size: 15 residues. Deletions cut 0 bases from V and 1 base from J, with 10 bases between. CDR3 nucleotide sequence: TGCGCCAGCAGCTTGGAGGGCAGTTTTAACTATGGCTACACCTTC. Amino acids: CASSLEGSFNYGYTF.

A single count supports this clone. V gene TRBV30 combines with J gene TRBJ2-3; no clear D. Between the trimmed V and J ends, which lost 2 bases and 4 bases, there was a span of 10 bases. This CDR3 has 13 amino acids. Germline lookup yields CDR1 GTSNPN and CDR2 SVGIG (reference sequence). The CDR3 DNA reads as TGTGCCTGGAGTAAGGCAGCTTCAGATACGCAGTATTTT. It translates to CAWSKAASDTQYF.

This clone was recorded only once. This chain uses TRBV6-1 with TRBJ1-2, with TRBD1 as a possible D gene (6 bases). The germline V gene has CDR1 MNHNS and CDR2 SASEGT. Trimming left V 5 bases short and J 2 bases short, with 12 bases between. The CDR3 is 14 amino acids. CDR3 DNA: TGTGCCAGCAGTTTAACAGGGCTAAACTATGGCTACACCTTC. Protein sequence: CASSLTGLNYGYTF.

V usage is TRBV6-5 and J usage is TRBJ2-2; TRBD1 matches at 8 bases. Germline-derived CDR1 and CDR2 are MNHEY and SVGAGI. Trimming took 2 bases from V and 1 from J; bases not matched to a gene: 3. CDR3 size: 16 residues. CDR3 loop: CASSYGTGVNTGELFF. Here the CDR3 DNA reads TGTGCCAGCAGTTACGGGACAGGAGTGAACACCGGGGAGCTGTTTTTT.

The chain combines TRBV28 with TRBJ2-2; D perhaps matches TRBD2 (6 bases). There are 17 residues in the CDR3. V was cut by 5 bases and J by 2 bases, with 18 bases left in between. In germline, CDR1 is MDHEN, CDR2 SYDVKM. Here the CDR3 reads CASSRPGLWGNTGELFF. The CDR3 nucleotides are TGTGCCAGCAGTCGACCGGGACTCTGGGGAAACACCGGGGAGCTGTTTTTT.

This clone has more than one count but fewer than ten. V usage is TRBV19 and J usage is TRBJ2-2, with D possibly being TRBD2 (5 bases). Trimming pared 3 bases from V and 6 bases from J, leaving 20 bases between. This CDR3 spans 17 amino acids. CDR1 and CDR2 (germline): LNHDA, SQIVND (reference sequence). The CDR3 DNA is TGTGCCAGTAGTATGCTCATGGAGGCGGCAGGAGCCGGGGAGCTGTTTTTT. Residues: CASSMLMEAAGAGELFF.

There are a few counts of this clone. This rearrangement joins TRBV18 to TRBJ2-5; D is possibly TRBD1 or TRBD2 (5 bases each). The CDR3 totals 14 residues. Germline assignment: CDR1 KGHSH and CDR2 LQKENI. V was shortened by 2 bases and J by 4 bases, with 11 bases between the two germline ends. The CDR3 reads CASSPTRGGETQYF. DNA for the CDR3: TGTGCCAGCTCACCAACGAGGGGCGGAGAGACCCAGTACTTC.

V gene TRBV4-2 combines with J gene TRBJ1-5; D gene ambiguous. The V end lost 1 base, the J end lost 3 bases, and 10 bases lay between the germline ends. Germline CDR1 reads LGHNA; CDR2 reads YNFKEQ. CDR3 size: 15 residues. In DNA form, the CDR3 reads TGTGCCAGCAGCCAAGCCCCTACCCTCAATCAGCCCCAGCATTTT. Translating it yields CASSQAPTLNQPQHF.

J is TRBJ1-2 and V is TRBV11-2; D perhaps matches TRBD1 (5 bases). The germline V gene has CDR1 SGHAT and CDR2 FQNNGV. This CDR3 region has 13 residues. The ends were cut back, 3 bases at V and 8 bases at J, with 13 bases in the middle. Here the CDR3 reads CASSFDGAGGYTF. The CDR3 coding sequence is TGTGCCAGCAGCTTCGACGGGGCTGGGGGCTACACCTTC.

The table lists this clone with a few counts. J is TRBJ2-5 and V is TRBV5-1; no reliable D call. Trimming shortened V by 0 bases and J by 5 bases, and 14 bases separated the two germline ends. This CDR3 contains 15 residues. The germline V gene has CDR1 SGHRS and CDR2 YFSETQ. The CDR3 protein is CASSLVSATPETQYF. As DNA, the CDR3 is TGCGCCAGCAGCTTGGTCTCAGCTACACCCGAGACCCAGTACTTC. The full variable domain, with the rest looked up from reference TRBV5-1 and TRBJ2-5, is KAGVTQTPRYLIKTRGQQVTLSCSPISGHRSVSWYQQTPGQGLQFLFEYFSETQRNKGNFPGRFSGRQFSNSRSEMNVSTLELGDSALYLCASSLVSATPETQYFGPGTRLLVL.

This chain connects TRBV5-1 to TRBJ1-6, with 11 positions matching TRBD1. V gave up 7 bases and J gave up 5 bases; unmatched junction bases: 5. This CDR3 has 15 amino acids. Germline-derived CDR1 and CDR2 are SGHRS and YFSETQ. The CDR3 DNA is TGCGCCAGCCGAGGGACAGGGGGGAATAATTCACCCCTCCACTTT. It is translated as CASRGTGGNNSPLHF.

This clone is labeled medium-sized. The chain carries TRBV7-6 and TRBJ1-2; TRBD1 is a possible D gene (6 bases). The CDR3 contains 16 residues. In germline, CDR1 is SGHVS, CDR2 FNYEAQ. The V gene lost 4 bases and the J gene lost 0 bases, with 15 bases spanning the gap. Here the CDR3 reads CASSSESGQANYGYTF. The CDR3 coding sequence is TGTGCCAGCAGCTCCGAGTCGGGACAAGCTAACTATGGCTACACCTTC.

V usage is TRBV7-9 and J usage is TRBJ2-7; 7 bases map to TRBD2. With 6 bases clipped from V and 6 bases from J, the junction kept 5 bases outside the gene matches. The CDR3 covers 12 residues. Germline lookup yields CDR1 SEHNR and CDR2 FQNEAQ (reference sequence). The CDR3 coding sequence is TGTGCCAGCAGTTACCCGGGAGGCGAGCAGTACTTC. It is translated as CASSYPGGEQYF.

The J gene is TRBJ2-5, the V gene TRBV10-3; D is possibly TRBD1 or TRBD2 (5 bases each). The germline V gene encodes CDR1 ENHRY and CDR2 SYGVKD. The CDR3 covers 15 residues. Trimming removed 4 bases at V and 5 bases at J, with 17 bases between. The CDR3 DNA follows: TGTGCCATCAGTGTTGGGGCCCAGGGCGGGGAGACCCAGTACTTC. Translating gives CAISVGAQGGETQYF.

This chain uses TRBV30 with TRBJ2-4; D is perhaps TRBD2 (5 bases). Germline CDR1 and CDR2: GTSNPN and SVGIG (reference sequence). This CDR3 is built from 12 residues. V lost 8 bases to trimming and J lost 3 bases, with 11 bases between them. CDR3 region: CAGAGGKNIQYF. The CDR3 nucleotides read TGTGCCGGAGCAGGAGGCAAAAACATTCAGTACTTC.

This clone was counted only a few times. This sequence joins TRBV6-7 and TRBJ2-5; TRBD1 aligns across 9 bases. TRBV6-7 counts as an open reading frame of uncertain function. The CDR3 has 15 residues. V shed 2 bases and J 3 bases; nucleotides not matched to a gene: 4. The CDR3 is CASSYPRQGEETQYF. The CDR3 DNA follows: TGTGCCAGCAGTTACCCGCGACAGGGGGAAGAGACCCAGTACTTC.

V gene TRBV10-2 combines with J gene TRBJ2-1, with 9 bases aligning to TRBD2. The V gene's germline CDR1 is WSHSY and CDR2 SAAADI. With 3 bases clipped from V and 8 bases from J, the junction kept 8 bases outside the gene matches. CDR3 length: 15 residues. The CDR3 DNA reads as TGCGCCAGCAGTGACTCCGGGACTAGCACGCATGAGCAGTTCTTC. This codes for CASSDSGTSTHEQFF.

The chain uses TRBV19 and TRBJ2-3; D is unresolved. V lost 1 base, J lost 2 bases, and 10 bases lay in between. Germline V gene lookup returns CDR1 LNHDA and CDR2 SQIVND (reference sequence). The CDR3 is made up of 15 amino acids. CDR3 nucleotides: TGTGCCAGTAGTATAGGCGGCGGCTACACAGATACGCAGTATTTT. Translating it yields CASSIGGGYTDTQYF.

The J gene is TRBJ1-1, the V gene TRBV5-1, with 8 bases aligning to TRBD1. The germline V gene encodes CDR1 SGHRS and CDR2 YFSETQ. Trimming at V came to 0 bases and at J to 7 bases, leaving 11 bases not matched to a gene. The CDR3 is 16 residues long. CDR3 DNA sequence: TGCGCCAGCAGCTTGGCCAGGGGGACAGGTTTCCTTGAAGCTTTCTTT. Translation gives CASSLARGTGFLEAFF.

V and J are TRBV6-1 and TRBJ2-1; D call uncertain. V was cut by 3 bases and J by 0 bases, with 12 bases left in between. The germline gives CDR1 MNHNS, CDR2 SASEGT. CDR3 length: 16 residues. The CDR3 region has the DNA TGTGCCAGCAGTGATTTCCCGTGGAGCTCCTACAATGAGCAGTTCTTC. This gives the protein CASSDFPWSSYNEQFF.